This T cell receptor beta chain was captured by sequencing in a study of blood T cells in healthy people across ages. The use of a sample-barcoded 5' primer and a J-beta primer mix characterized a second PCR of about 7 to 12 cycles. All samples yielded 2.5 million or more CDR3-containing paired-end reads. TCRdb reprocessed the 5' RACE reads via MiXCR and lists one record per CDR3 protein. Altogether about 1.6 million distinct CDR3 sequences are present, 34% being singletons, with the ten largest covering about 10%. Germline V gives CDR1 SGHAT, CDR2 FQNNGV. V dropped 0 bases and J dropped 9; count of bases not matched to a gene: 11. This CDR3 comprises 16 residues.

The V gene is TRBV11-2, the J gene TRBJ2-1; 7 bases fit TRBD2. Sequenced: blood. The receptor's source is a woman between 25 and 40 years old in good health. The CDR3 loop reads CASSLDPSSGRGEQFF. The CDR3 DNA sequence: TGTGCCAGCAGCTTAGATCCGTCTAGCGGAAGGGGTGAGCAGTTCTTC. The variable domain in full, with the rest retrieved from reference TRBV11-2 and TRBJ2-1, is EAGVAQSPRYKIIEKRQSVAFWCNPISGHATLYWYQQILGQGPKLLIQFQNNGVVDDSQLPKDRFSAERLKGVDSTLKIQPAKLEDSAVYLCASSLDPSSGRGEQFFGPGTRLTVL.